Described below is a single T cell receptor beta chain sequence and its context. Its antigen is unknown. This sample is part of a study of monozygotic twins with inflammatory bowel disease. General study results and limits: Variability in patient repertoires may have come partly from differing immunosuppressive treatments.

Blood samples, whole and unsorted for T cells, yielded the isolated total RNA. Each UMI, carrying a 6-nucleotide sample barcode, came from template switching. TCRdb reprocessed the 5' RACE reads and stores each CDR3 protein as one record, lacking DNA. In all, the sample yields 350,000 to 400,000 distinct CDR3 sequences. The TCR was taken from a human donor with ulcerative colitis or Crohn's disease, or a healthy co-twin of an affected twin (not recorded which). Sequencing used blood.

The CDR3 loop is CASLGLAGGILTYNEQFF. The chain recombines TRBV11-2 with TRBJ2-1; TCRdb designates TRBD2, a call that cannot be tested without DNA. This CDR3 contains 18 residues. The germline V gene has CDR1 SGHAT and CDR2 FQNNGV.